This TCR beta chain derives from a study of blood T cell repertoires in COVID-19 (dated by TCRdb to the early 2020s). With regard to the full study: The collaborator samples originated in the United States, Italy and Spain and spanned the acute and convalescent phases of COVID-19. The material from the prospective study consisted of cDNA or gDNA derived from T cells, B-cell-depleted T cells, or PBMCs. Deeply sampled blood TCRbeta repertoires from subjects exposed to, actively infected with, or recovered from COVID-19 were included in the dataset. The repertoires were made available in a free public database intended to serve as a resource for research on the immune response to SARS-CoV-2. The samples were drawn from two sources: the first 160 participants of the ongoing ImmuneRACE study, and some 1,300 subjects contributed by 6 global collaborators. Sample metadata almost always included a de-identified subject ID, COVID-19 status, age in years and sex. Where available, HLA class I and class II types were obtained from metadata supplied by the sample provider rather than from assay-based typing. General study outcomes and caveats: How much clinical and demographic metadata was included differed by source and by participant, and the metadata was provided uncurated.

TCRbeta CDR3 regions were amplified from genomic DNA by means of the immunoSEQ Assay, a bias-controlled multiplex PCR. In the original analysis: The number of nucleated cells in each sample was estimated from the amplification of reference gene primers within the assay. To quantify the absolute abundance of each unique TCRbeta CDR3 rearrangement, sequence reads were collapsed and filtered. For each sample, productive Simpson clonality was calculated as the square root of Simpson's diversity index across productive rearrangements. TCRdb's version of the immuneACCESS table is confined to in-frame rearrangements and falls short of the full clone set. An unresolved V gene accounts for under half of the shortfall where checked; the remainder is of unknown origin. That table is the source of V, J and clone size, and D and trimming were worked out from the DNA. Within this sample are hundreds of thousands of clones, with about 80% of them counted one time only. The ten largest clones take up approximately 1.9% of the sample.

Collaborating institutions collected whole blood in K2EDTA tubes following their own protocols. For TCRbeta analysis, collaborators shipped samples in one of three forms: frozen whole blood, isolated PBMCs, or DNA extracted from either of those sample types. About this clone: The clone's antigen remains unknown. No base quality values were provided; no much bigger clone lies one nucleotide off.

What was sequenced was peripheral blood. The TCR was taken from a woman aged 80 or over with acute or convalescent COVID-19.

CDR3 sequence: CASSIGKTSRQETQYF. The nucleotide sequence reads TGTGCCAGTAGTATAGGAAAGACTAGCAGACAAGAGACCCAGTACTTC. This chain is built from TRBV19 and TRBJ2-5; TRBD2 aligns with 7 central bases. The germline V gene (reference sequence) yields LNHDA for CDR1 and SQIVND for CDR2. Inclusive of the bounding cysteine and phenylalanine, the CDR3 is 16 residues long. The sequence is cut down to CDR3 DNA, 48 bases in frame from base 1. Trimming leaves V shorter by 1 base and J shorter by 2 bases, with the junction holding 7 bases beyond the gene matches.